Each of the 20 T cell receptor beta chains below was sequenced from the same sample in a study of CD8 T cells in ankylosing spondylitis (dated by TCRdb to between 2016 and 2019). These TCRs' antigens remain unknown. Libraries were made using 5' RACE. Instrument on record: Illumina HiSeq 2500. TCRdb applied fastp at Q25 and MiXCR to the public reads, then kept only in-frame beta chains. A single entry per CDR3 protein holds the most common genes and DNA from its merged rows. The sample includes some 840,000 distinct CDR3 sequences, with 10% to 15% observed a single time. The ten largest make up around 0.51% of the sample. Paper-wide results and their limitations: Blood from ankylosing spondylitis patients appeared to be characterized by a TCR beta motif made up of several highly homologous amino acid variants.

The sample comprised blood, either unsorted or a sorted T cell fraction (not recorded which). These receptor sequences come from a male donor with ankylosing spondylitis.

This clonotype has ten or more counts. The chain employs TRBV7-2 and TRBJ2-7, with 7 bases lining up with TRBD1. V gave up 4 bases and J gave up 9 bases; unmatched junction bases: 6. The CDR3 sequence is 12 residues long. The germline V gene encodes CDR1 SGHTA and CDR2 FQGNSA. CDR3 nucleotides: TGTGCCAGCAGCTCGACAGGGTTTGGGCAGTACTTC. Protein sequence: CASSSTGFGQYF.

The chain recombines TRBV20-1 with TRBJ1-2, with D perhaps matching TRBD1 (6 bases). The CDR3 length is 17 residues. V lost 5 bases and J lost 1, with 23 bases in between. The germline CDR1 and CDR2 sequences are DFQATT and SNEGSKA (reference sequence). In nucleotides, the CDR3 is TGCAGTGCTGTACCCCCATTCCGGGACATGAATAACTATGGCTACACCTTC. Translating gives CSAVPPFRDMNNYGYTF.

This sequence joins TRBV5-1 and TRBJ2-5; 12 bases are a match to TRBD2. CDR3 length: 16 amino acids. Germline CDR1 SGHRS, CDR2 YFSETQ. V trimming: 2 bases; J trimming: 7 bases; junction bases outside the gene matches: 9. The CDR3 protein is CASSLPRTSGEGTQYF. CDR3 bases: TGCGCCAGCAGCTTACCACGGACTAGCGGGGAGGGGACCCAGTACTTC.

This chain joins TRBV29-1 and TRBJ1-2; D possibly corresponds to TRBD1 (6 bases). Germline V gene data show CDR1 as SQVTM and CDR2 as ANQGSEA. V was shortened by 4 bases and J by 6 bases, with 12 bases between the two germline ends. CDR3 length: 12 residues. This CDR3 is CSVVSGDHGYTF. CDR3 in DNA: TGCAGCGTTGTTTCAGGGGATCATGGCTACACCTTC.

The chain joins TRBV7-2 to TRBJ2-1; TRBD2 matches at 8 bases. Germline trimming cut 1 base from V and 5 bases from J; bases unmatched to any gene: 7. The CDR3 contains 16 residues. Germline V gives CDR1 SGHTA, CDR2 FQGNSA. CDR3 sequence reads: CASSLVYGRAHNEQFF. CDR3 DNA: TGTGCCAGCAGCTTAGTTTACGGGAGGGCCCACAATGAGCAGTTCTTC.

This clonotype was seen ten or more times. The chain is built from TRBV29-1 and TRBJ2-5; D might be TRBD1 (6 bases). V was shortened by 6 bases and J by 5 bases, with 13 bases between the two germline ends. Germline values: CDR1 SQVTM, CDR2 ANQGSEA. This CDR3 spans 12 amino acids. The CDR3 region has the DNA TGCAGCGTCCTCAGGGGTCCCGAGACCCAGTACTTC. It encodes CSVLRGPETQYF. The complete variable domain, with remaining parts taken from reference TRBV29-1 and TRBJ2-5, reads SAVISQKPSRDICQRGTSLTIQCQVDSQVTMMFWYRQQPGQSLTLIATANQGSEATYESGFVIDKFPISRPNLTFSTLTVSNMSPEDSSIYLCSVLRGPETQYFGPGTRLLVL.

Turning to this clonotype: A junction end diverges from the germline sequence, so it may reflect a read error. The chain carries TRBV28 and TRBJ2-3; 12 bases map to TRBD2. CDR3 length: 15 amino acids. Germline V lookup: CDR1 MDHEN, CDR2 SYDVKM. CDR3 in DNA: TGTACCAGCAGACTAGCGGGGGCCCGCACAGATACGCAGTATTTT. The encoded protein is CTSRLAGARTDTQYF.

The V and J genes are TRBV20-1 and TRBJ1-4; D is unclear. The CDR3 has 15 amino acids. In germline, CDR1 is DFQATT, CDR2 SNEGSKA (reference sequence). The V and J ends lost 6 bases and 0 bases respectively, with 14 bases between them. In DNA, the CDR3 is TGCAGTGCAAAGCAATACGGATCAACTAATGAAAAACTGTTTTTT. Amino acids: CSAKQYGSTNEKLFF.

This clonotype has just a few counts. This chain links TRBV6-2 or TRBV6-3 with TRBJ2-3; 13 bases line up with TRBD2. Germline-derived CDR1 and CDR2 are MNHEY and SVGEGT. V was clipped by 5 bases and J by 4 bases; unmatched bases: 9. The CDR3 contains 17 residues. CDR3 sequence: CASSLGLAGAPSDTQYF. The CDR3 bases are TGTGCCAGCAGTCTCGGACTAGCGGGGGCCCCTTCAGATACGCAGTATTTT.

In its sample, this clonotype was seen many times. The CDR3 sequence is CASSSHDRGEQYF. CDR3 sequence (DNA): TGTGCCAGCAGTTCTCACGACAGGGGCGAGCAGTACTTC. This chain uses TRBV12-3 or TRBV12-4 with TRBJ2-7; 8 bases line up with TRBD1. The CDR3 covers 13 residues. V trimming: 4 bases; J trimming: 6 bases; junction bases outside the gene matches: 5.

This clonotype turned up a few times. The chain couples TRBV9 to TRBJ1-2, with 9 positions matching TRBD1. This CDR3 has 13 amino acids. Germline assignment: CDR1 SGDLS and CDR2 YYNGEE. The J segment lost 5 bases and the V segment lost 5 bases, leaving 4 bases of the junction unmatched. This CDR3 reads CASREQGAYGYTF. In DNA, the CDR3 is TGTGCCAGCAGGGAACAGGGGGCGTATGGCTACACCTTC.

The chain employs TRBV20-1 and TRBJ2-3, with a tentative D call TRBD2 (5 bases). This CDR3 spans 14 amino acids. Germline lookup yields CDR1 DFQATT and CDR2 SNEGSKA (reference sequence). With 6 bases removed from V and 3 bases from J, the gap between germline ends came to 16 bases. In DNA form, the CDR3 reads TGCAGTGCAGCCCTAGCATTCCTAACAGATACGCAGTATTTT. It encodes CSAALAFLTDTQYF.

In this sample, this clonotype turned up a few times. The V gene is TRBV10-1, the J gene TRBJ2-1; 7 nucleotides align to TRBD1. Germline V gives CDR1 WNHNN, CDR2 SYGVQD (reference sequence). CDR3 length: 15 residues. The V and J ends lost 6 bases and 7 bases, in that order; junction bases with no gene match: 12. CDR3 DNA: TGCGCCAGCAGGAAACAGGGGTCCGGTACGAATGAGCAGTTCTTC. Translation gives CASRKQGSGTNEQFF.

This clonotype was picked up many times. This sequence joins TRBV29-1 and TRBJ2-1; D assignment may be TRBD1 or TRBD2 (6 bases each). The V gene's germline CDR1 is SQVTM and CDR2 ANQGSEA. This CDR3 comprises 14 residues. V lost 6 bases, J lost 9 bases, and 21 bases lay in between. The CDR3 DNA reads as TGCAGCGTGGCCCCGGGGGCGACCTGGTCTGAGCAGTTCTTC. It codes for CSVAPGATWSEQFF.

The sample holds many counts of this clonotype. The V gene is TRBV29-1, the J gene TRBJ1-1, with TRBD1 matching 12 bases. The CDR3 is made up of 14 amino acids. CDR1 SQVTM and CDR2 ANQGSEA come from the germline V gene. The trim removed 4 bases at V and 5 bases at J, leaving 5 bases unmatched. CDR3 bases: TGCAGCGTTGTGGGGACAGGGGGCAGGACTGAAGCTTTCTTT. It translates to CSVVGTGGRTEAFF.

This clonotype came up a few times. V gene TRBV7-9 combines with J gene TRBJ1-4; D uncertain. This CDR3 has 15 amino acids. The V and J ends lost 1 base and 3 bases respectively, with 9 bases between them. Germline CDR1 SEHNR, CDR2 FQNEAQ (reference sequence). The CDR3 DNA reads TGTGCCAGCAGCTTAGAAGCGACATCTAATGAAAAACTGTTTTTT. It yields the protein CASSLEATSNEKLFF.

The J gene is TRBJ2-5, the V gene TRBV7-9, with 9 bases identical to TRBD1. This CDR3 is 15 amino acids long. Unmatched junction bases numbered 10, after V lost 5 bases and J lost 6 bases. Germline lookup yields CDR1 SEHNR and CDR2 FQNEAQ (reference sequence). CDR3 sequence (DNA): TGTGCCAGCAGCCCTGGGACAGGGAATACAAAGACCCAGTACTTC. Translated, it gives CASSPGTGNTKTQYF.

The rearrangement links TRBV20-1 to TRBJ2-3; TRBD2 agrees at 10 bases. Losses at the gene ends were 5 bases for V and 5 bases for J; bases not matched to a gene: 7. Germline CDR1 is DFQATT and CDR2 is SNEGSKA (reference sequence). This CDR3 contains 14 residues. The CDR3: CSASLAGVKDTQYF. The DNA of the CDR3 is TGCAGTGCTTCCCTAGCGGGAGTGAAAGATACGCAGTATTTT.

This chain joins TRBV3-1 and TRBJ1-4; D is possibly TRBD1 (5 bases). Germline CDR1 and CDR2: LGHDT and YNNKEL (reference sequence). V lost 2 bases and J lost 6, with 13 bases in between. The CDR3 runs 15 residues. CDR3 protein: CASSQQGSGHEKLFF. CDR3 DNA sequence: TGTGCCAGCAGCCAACAGGGTTCCGGGCATGAAAAACTGTTTTTT.

This clonotype was seen a handful of times. The CDR3 loop reads CATSDRTGSIIVNEQFF. In DNA form, the CDR3 reads TGTGCCACCAGTGATAGGACAGGTAGCATTATTGTAAATGAGCAGTTCTTC. The chain couples TRBV24-1 to TRBJ2-1, with 7 bases matching TRBD1. This CDR3 has 17 amino acids. Trimming took 3 bases from V and 7 from J; bases not matched to a gene: 14. Per germline, CDR1 KGHDR and CDR2 SFDVKD.